The T cell receptor beta chain described here comes from a study of blood T cell repertoires in COVID-19. Study-level background: Nucleic acid was either cDNA or gDNA, and it came from T cells, B-cell-depleted T cells, or PBMCs.

This clone was observed a few times. The cohort comprised adults aged 18 to 89 years residing in 24 US areas. Cohorts were determined from participant-reported clinical history. In the source study's methods: It was from reference gene primer amplification that nucleated cell counts were estimated. Profiled with immunoSEQ multiplex PCR; TCRdb holds only in-frame clones, not every one. V and J calls and clone size are given by that table; D and trimming were obtained from the DNA. The data show 150,000 to 200,000 clones, with 70% to 85% seen just once and around a sixth held by the top ten. Germline assignment: CDR1 KGHSH and CDR2 LQKENI. This CDR3 region has 16 residues. V dropped 3 bases and J dropped 0 bases, with 15 bases sitting between them.

The sequence derives from a woman between 50 and 59 years old who had recovered from COVID-19. Sequencing was carried out using PBMCs or T cells enriched from blood (not recorded which). The chain employs TRBV18 and TRBJ2-7; no definite D call. The CDR3 sequence is CASSPNPPGFSYEQYF. The CDR3 DNA follows: TGTGCCAGCTCACCTAACCCCCCAGGCTTCTCCTACGAGCAGTACTTC.